These T cell receptor beta chains were read from a single sample in a study of metastatic and nonmetastatic thyroid tumors. TCRdb recomputed clones from the PCR reads via MiXCR. This table holds approximately 22,000 clones, approximately 16% found once. What was sequenced was tumor tissue. The receptors were sampled from a female donor with papillary thyroid cancer or a benign thyroid nodule (not recorded which). Some clones in this sample may be carry-over from other donors' samples. CDR3s include the opening cysteine and the closing phenylalanine or tryptophan. The order of the fields is V gene, J gene, D gene, clone size, CDR3 protein, CDR3 DNA. The D gene is left open where the match is weak. A row's size may be missing; if present it is once, few, many or a size class.

V gene: TRBV25-1
J gene: TRBJ1-6
D gene: NA
clone size: few
CDR3 protein: CASVEWAGTSPLHF
CDR3 DNA: TGTGCCAGCGTTGAATGGGCAGGGACTTCACCCCTCCACTTT

V gene: TRBV12-3/TRBV12-4
J gene: TRBJ2-1
D gene: NA
clone size: many
CDR3 protein: CASSLEHTADEQFF
CDR3 DNA: TGTGCCAGCAGTTTAGAACATACTGCTGATGAGCAGTTCTTC

V gene: TRBV11-3
J gene: TRBJ2-1
D gene: NA
clone size: many
CDR3 protein: CASSPTANRYNEQFF
CDR3 DNA: TGTGCCAGCAGCCCTACAGCGAATCGGTACAATGAGCAGTTCTTC

V gene: TRBV7-6
J gene: TRBJ1-5
D gene: TRBD1
clone size: many
CDR3 protein: CASSLGTGGRRNQPQHF
CDR3 DNA: TGTGCCAGCAGCTTAGGGACAGGGGGGCGACGCAATCAGCCCCAGCATTTT

V gene: TRBV28
J gene: TRBJ2-3
D gene: NA
clone size: many
CDR3 protein: CASSPTDTQYF
CDR3 DNA: TGTGCCAGCAGTCCCACAGATACGCAGTATTTT

V gene: TRBV2
J gene: TRBJ2-7
D gene: TRBD2
clone size: medium-sized
CDR3 protein: CASRKGLAVYEQYF
CDR3 DNA: TGTGCCAGCAGGAAGGGACTAGCGGTATACGAGCAGTACTTC

V gene: TRBV5-1
J gene: TRBJ1-2
D gene: NA
clone size: many
CDR3 protein: CASSLDTNYGYTF
CDR3 DNA: TGCGCCAGCAGCTTGGACACGAACTATGGCTACACCTTC

V gene: TRBV7-9
J gene: TRBJ2-1
D gene: TRBD2
clone size: many
CDR3 protein: CASTPGGRASHEQFF
CDR3 DNA: TGTGCCAGCACCCCCGGCGGGAGGGCCTCTCATGAGCAGTTCTTC

V gene: TRBV30
J gene: TRBJ1-5
D gene: TRBD1
clone size: many
CDR3 protein: CAWRSQGGRHQPQHF
CDR3 DNA: TGTGCCTGGAGGTCACAAGGGGGCCGACATCAGCCCCAGCATTTT

V gene: TRBV12-3/TRBV12-4
J gene: TRBJ2-3
D gene: TRBD2
clone size: many
CDR3 protein: CASSLGGGGIGLKADTQYF
CDR3 DNA: TGTGCCAGCAGTTTAGGGGGCGGGGGGATCGGGCTCAAGGCAGATACGCAGTATTTT

V gene: TRBV5-8
J gene: TRBJ2-7
D gene: NA
clone size: NA
CDR3 protein: CASIFPGYDFYEQYF
CDR3 DNA: TGTGCCAGCATCTTCCCGGGATATGATTTTTACGAGCAGTACTTC

V gene: TRBV6-4
J gene: TRBJ2-1
D gene: NA
clone size: NA
CDR3 protein: CASAMGHCEQFF
CDR3 DNA: TGTGCCAGCGCCATGGGGCATTGTGAGCAGTTCTTC

V gene: TRBV12-3/TRBV12-4
J gene: TRBJ1-2
D gene: TRBD1
clone size: NA
CDR3 protein: CASSFWDRYGYTF
CDR3 DNA: TGTGCCAGCAGTTTTTGGGACAGGTATGGCTACACCTTC

V gene: TRBV5-1
J gene: TRBJ1-1
D gene: NA
clone size: many
CDR3 protein: CASSLGGTTGNTEAFF
CDR3 DNA: TGCGCCAGCAGCTTGGGTGGGACCACAGGAAACACTGAAGCTTTCTTT

V gene: TRBV30
J gene: TRBJ1-1
D gene: NA
clone size: many
CDR3 protein: CAWSSPWNTEAFF
CDR3 DNA: TGTGCCTGGAGCAGTCCCTGGAACACTGAAGCTTTCTTT

V gene: TRBV20-1
J gene: TRBJ2-2
D gene: NA
clone size: many
CDR3 protein: CSARDLGKDTGELFF
CDR3 DNA: TGCAGTGCTAGAGATTTGGGGAAGGACACCGGGGAGCTGTTTTTT

V gene: TRBV3-1
J gene: TRBJ2-7
D gene: NA
clone size: NA
CDR3 protein: CASSEEFDINEKYF
CDR3 DNA: TGTGCCAGCAGCGAAGAATTTGACATCAACGAGAAGTACTTC

V gene: TRBV19
J gene: TRBJ2-7
D gene: NA
clone size: many
CDR3 protein: CASSFAGGSKDEQYF
CDR3 DNA: TGTGCCAGTAGTTTCGCAGGGGGGAGTAAAGACGAGCAGTACTTC

V gene: TRBV28
J gene: TRBJ1-2
D gene: NA
clone size: many
CDR3 protein: CASNSRGDGYTF
CDR3 DNA: TGTGCCAGCAACTCCAGGGGCGATGGCTACACCTTC

V gene: TRBV28
J gene: TRBJ2-6
D gene: NA
clone size: once
CDR3 protein: CANSYRGAGFLFAGANVLTF
CDR3 DNA: TGTGCCAACAGTTACCGGGGAGCAGGGTTCCTTTTCGCTGGGGCCAACGTCCTGACTTTC

V gene: TRBV12-3/TRBV12-4
J gene: TRBJ2-7
D gene: NA
clone size: medium-sized
CDR3 protein: CASSSPRDGAYEQYF
CDR3 DNA: TGTGCCAGCAGTTCCCCCAGGGATGGGGCCTACGAGCAGTACTTC

V gene: TRBV6-6
J gene: TRBJ2-7
D gene: NA
clone size: many
CDR3 protein: CASSYPTGTSSYEQYF
CDR3 DNA: TGTGCCAGCAGTTACCCAACAGGGACCAGCTCCTACGAGCAGTACTTC

V gene: TRBV5-8
J gene: TRBJ1-3
D gene: TRBD1
clone size: many
CDR3 protein: CASSPGQGGRNTIYF
CDR3 DNA: TGTGCCAGCAGCCCCGGACAGGGGGGACGAAACACCATATATTTT

V gene: TRBV19
J gene: TRBJ2-3
D gene: TRBD2
clone size: many
CDR3 protein: CASSEDAGVTQYF
CDR3 DNA: TGTGCCAGTAGTGAAGACGCGGGAGTCACGCAGTATTTT

V gene: TRBV19
J gene: TRBJ1-5
D gene: NA
clone size: medium-sized
CDR3 protein: CASSIRGDQPQHF
CDR3 DNA: TGTGCCAGTAGTATACGGGGAGACCAGCCCCAGCATTTT

V gene: TRBV5-6
J gene: TRBJ1-6
D gene: NA
clone size: many
CDR3 protein: CASSDNPSLISPLHF
CDR3 DNA: TGTGCCAGCAGCGACAATCCCTCCCTTATTTCACCCCTCCACTTT

V gene: TRBV29-1
J gene: TRBJ2-7
D gene: TRBD1
clone size: many
CDR3 protein: CSVEGPGGYEQYF
CDR3 DNA: TGCAGCGTTGAAGGTCCAGGGGGCTACGAGCAGTACTTC

V gene: TRBV2
J gene: TRBJ2-7
D gene: NA
clone size: few
CDR3 protein: CASSYGMVLLGEQYF
CDR3 DNA: TGTGCCAGCAGTTACGGAATGGTCCTCCTGGGCGAGCAGTACTTC

V gene: TRBV19
J gene: TRBJ1-2
D gene: NA
clone size: many
CDR3 protein: CASSIGTALGYTF
CDR3 DNA: TGTGCCAGTAGTATTGGGACGGCGCTAGGCTACACCTTC

V gene: TRBV25-1
J gene: TRBJ2-3
D gene: NA
clone size: many
CDR3 protein: CASSTGRMSGTDTQYF
CDR3 DNA: TGTGCCAGCAGTACCGGAAGGATGTCAGGCACAGATACGCAGTATTTT

V gene: TRBV27
J gene: TRBJ1-1
D gene: NA
clone size: many
CDR3 protein: CASRGAREGEAFF
CDR3 DNA: TGTGCATCGCGCGGGGCGCGGGAAGGTGAAGCTTTCTTT

V gene: TRBV30
J gene: TRBJ1-2
D gene: NA
clone size: NA
CDR3 protein: CAGGGDYGYTF
CDR3 DNA: TGTGCCGGGGGGGGGGACTATGGCTACACCTTC

V gene: TRBV13
J gene: TRBJ2-7
D gene: NA
clone size: many
CDR3 protein: CASSLGVWGPNYEQYF
CDR3 DNA: TGTGCCAGCAGCTTAGGCGTTTGGGGGCCAAACTACGAGCAGTACTTC

V gene: TRBV5-6
J gene: TRBJ1-1
D gene: NA
clone size: many
CDR3 protein: CASSWANTEAFF
CDR3 DNA: TGTGCCAGCAGCTGGGCGAACACTGAAGCTTTCTTT

V gene: TRBV20-1
J gene: TRBJ1-5
D gene: NA
clone size: many
CDR3 protein: CSASKETSSNQPQHF
CDR3 DNA: TGCAGTGCTAGCAAAGAAACTAGCAGCAATCAGCCCCAGCATTTT

V gene: TRBV30
J gene: TRBJ2-1
D gene: NA
clone size: many
CDR3 protein: CAWSLIGTLYNEQFF
CDR3 DNA: TGTGCCTGGAGTTTAATAGGTACTCTCTACAATGAGCAGTTCTTC

V gene: TRBV12-3/TRBV12-4
J gene: TRBJ2-3
D gene: NA
clone size: many
CDR3 protein: CATALARTDTQYF
CDR3 DNA: TGTGCCACCGCCTTAGCGCGCACAGATACGCAGTATTTT

V gene: TRBV15
J gene: TRBJ1-4
D gene: NA
clone size: many
CDR3 protein: CATSRGDEKLFF
CDR3 DNA: TGTGCCACCAGCAGAGGGGATGAAAAACTGTTTTTT

V gene: TRBV28
J gene: TRBJ2-5
D gene: TRBD2
clone size: many
CDR3 protein: CASSYKRGQETQYF
CDR3 DNA: TGTGCCAGCAGTTATAAGCGGGGACAAGAGACCCAGTACTTC

V gene: TRBV11-1
J gene: TRBJ1-1
D gene: NA
clone size: many
CDR3 protein: CASSLGQPITEAFF
CDR3 DNA: TGTGCCAGCAGCTTAGGGCAGCCGATAACTGAAGCTTTCTTT

V gene: TRBV6-2/TRBV6-3
J gene: TRBJ2-2
D gene: NA
clone size: few
CDR3 protein: CASSSSRTADLFF
CDR3 DNA: TGTGCCAGCAGTTCCTCTAGAACCGCGGATCTGTTTTTT

V gene: TRBV30
J gene: TRBJ2-3
D gene: NA
clone size: NA
CDR3 protein: CAWSGTLASTDTQYF
CDR3 DNA: TGTGCCTGGAGTGGGACACTAGCTAGCACAGATACGCAGTATTTT

V gene: TRBV12-5
J gene: TRBJ2-1
D gene: NA
clone size: few
CDR3 protein: CASCLLPQGQDEQFF
CDR3 DNA: TGTGCTAGTTGTTTGCTCCCACAGGGTCAAGATGAGCAGTTCTTC

V gene: TRBV6-1
J gene: TRBJ1-4
D gene: NA
clone size: many
CDR3 protein: CASMAADPNEKLFF
CDR3 DNA: TGTGCCAGCATGGCGGCGGATCCTAATGAAAAACTGTTTTTT

V gene: TRBV5-1
J gene: TRBJ2-7
D gene: TRBD1
clone size: many
CDR3 protein: CASSLDRVYSYEQYF
CDR3 DNA: TGCGCCAGCAGCCTGGACAGGGTCTACTCCTACGAGCAGTACTTC

V gene: TRBV30
J gene: TRBJ1-2
D gene: NA
clone size: medium-sized
CDR3 protein: CAWNPGRGYTF
CDR3 DNA: TGTGCCTGGAATCCAGGCCGTGGCTACACCTTC

V gene: TRBV6-1
J gene: TRBJ2-1
D gene: NA
clone size: medium-sized
CDR3 protein: CASSEALDGDEQFF
CDR3 DNA: TGTGCCAGCAGTGAAGCTCTAGACGGGGATGAGCAGTTCTTC